Given below is one TCR beta chain in context. Its antigen is as yet unknown. The source of the sample is a study of T cells in Graves' hyperthyroidism and ophthalmopathy. About the research overall: Peripheral blood was acquired at first diagnosis, ahead of any therapy whatsoever.

Fresh 10 ml peripheral blood yielded PBMCs. Study-wide findings and caveats: Most thyroid clonotypes expanded above 0.001 appeared in blood too.

From RNA transcripts, TCR beta CDR3 regions were amplified. HTBI primers drove first-round RT-PCR of the TCR CDR3. TCRdb passed the multiplex PCR reads through MiXCR, listing each CDR3 protein once. Of 500,000 to 800,000 distinct CDR3 sequences in the sample, 13% to 15% are singletons; the top ten hold around 12%. The germline gives CDR1 SEHNR, CDR2 FQNEAQ (reference sequence). Trimming removed 7 bases from V and 3 bases from J; junction bases left unmatched: 18. The CDR3 extends over 18 amino acids. J is TRBJ1-1 and V is TRBV7-9; the match to TRBD1 covers 9 bases. The sequencing sample was made of blood. This clonotype originated in a woman aged 45-60 years with Graves' ophthalmopathy. In nucleotides, the CDR3 is TGTGCCAGCATGGACAATACGGCCCGGGACAGGGAATACACTGAAGCTTTCTTT. It specifies CASMDNTARDREYTEAFF.